These 23 T cell receptor beta chains share one sample of origin, sequenced in a study (dated by TCRdb to about 2016). Library creation used RT-PCR. Sequenced on an Illumina MiSeq. TCRdb reprocessed the public reads (quality trimming at Q25 with fastp, clone calling with MiXCR) and kept in-frame beta chains. Every distinct CDR3 protein forms one entry, paired with its most common genes and DNA. This sample is represented by about 680,000 distinct CDR3 sequences; 12% to 15% of them were singletons. 3.6% of the sample is in the top ten clones. Sequenced sample: memory CD4+ T cells from blood. Receptor source: a female donor in good health, serving as a healthy control.

This clonotype was seen more than once but under ten times. The chain has TRBV30 and TRBJ1-2; weak D call: TRBD1 (6 bases). Germline V CDR1 and CDR2: GTSNPN, SVGIG (reference sequence). The CDR3 runs 14 residues. V lost 5 bases, J lost 8 bases, and 21 bases lay in between. In DNA, the CDR3 is TGTGCCTGGGACCGCGGGGGGCTAGCTAACGGCTACACCTTC. This encodes CAWDRGGLANGYTF. The variable domain in full, completed from reference TRBV30 and TRBJ1-2, reads SQTIHQWPATLVQPVGSPLSLECTVEGTSNPNLYWYRQAAGRGLQLLFYSVGIGQISSEVPQNLSASRPQDRQFILSSKKLLLSDSGFYLCAWDRGGLANGYTFGSGTRLTVV.

This chain links TRBV24-1 with TRBJ2-1, with 11 bases fitting TRBD1. V was clipped by 9 bases and J by 4 bases; unmatched bases: 7. The CDR3 runs 15 residues. Looked up from germline, CDR1 is KGHDR and CDR2 is SFDVKD. The CDR3 DNA sequence: TGTGCCACCGAGGGGTGGGACAGGGGGTACAATGAGCAGTTCTTC. It codes for CATEGWDRGYNEQFF.

This chain uses TRBV12-3 or TRBV12-4 with TRBJ2-5; no firm D call. This CDR3 has 12 residues. Trimming took 8 bases from V and 5 from J, leaving 12 bases between them. The CDR3 is CASSLKSETQYF. CDR3 DNA: TGTGCCAGCTCTCTTAAATCTGAGACCCAGTACTTC.

This clonotype has only a few counts. This chain joins TRBV24-1 and TRBJ1-1; 9 bases match TRBD1. The V gene end was trimmed by 3 bases and the J gene end by 7 bases; junction bases not matched to a gene: 2. CDR1 and CDR2 from the germline V gene are KGHDR and SFDVKD. This CDR3 spans 13 amino acids. In nucleotides, the CDR3 is TGTGCCACCAGTGATCGACAGGGGGGTGAAGCTTTCTTT. This sequence encodes CATSDRQGGEAFF.

The chain combines TRBV20-1 with TRBJ1-1, with D perhaps matching TRBD1 (6 bases). There are 16 residues in the CDR3. The V end was cut by 6 bases, the J end by 1 base, with 21 bases between. Germline lookup yields CDR1 DFQATT and CDR2 SNEGSKA (reference sequence). The CDR3 nucleotides are TGCAGTGCAAAAAAACCACGGACAGACCGGAACACTGAAGCTTTCTTT. It translates to CSAKKPRTDRNTEAFF.

At least ten counts were recorded for this clonotype. V usage is TRBV20-1 and J usage is TRBJ2-5; D gene uncertain. Germline V gene data show CDR1 as DFQATT and CDR2 as SNEGSKA (reference sequence). Trimming removed 3 bases at V and 5 bases at J, with 13 bases between. The CDR3 has 13 residues. CDR3 region: CSARSGSRETQYF. CDR3 nucleotides: TGCAGTGCTAGGTCCGGGTCACGGGAGACCCAGTACTTC.

This clonotype has ten or more counts. The J gene is TRBJ2-1, the V gene TRBV7-6, with D hard to call. The CDR3 sequence is 14 residues long. Germline CDR1 reads SGHVS; CDR2 reads FNYEAQ. Trimming cost V 5 bases and J 7 bases, with 15 bases left between them. CDR3 sequence: CASSEMDGWNEQFF. The CDR3, as DNA: TGTGCCAGCAGCGAAATGGATGGGTGGAATGAGCAGTTCTTC.

The chain recombines TRBV20-1 with TRBJ1-5; 7 bases agree with TRBD1. Germline CDR1 reads DFQATT; CDR2 reads SNEGSKA (reference sequence). The V segment lost 6 bases and the J segment 6 bases; nucleotides outside the gene matches: 11. This CDR3 contains 14 residues. CDR3 DNA: TGCAGTGCCTTCGACAGGGCGAGGAGTCAGCCCCAGCATTTT. Its protein is CSAFDRARSQPQHF.

This clonotype was picked up a small number of times. The J gene is TRBJ1-5, the V gene TRBV29-1; tentative D call: TRBD1 (5 bases). Germline CDR1 is SQVTM and CDR2 is ANQGSEA. The CDR3 consists of 15 residues. Trimming removed 5 bases at V and 5 bases at J, with 19 bases between. The CDR3 region is CSVRESQGGHQPQHF. DNA for the CDR3: TGCAGCGTTAGAGAGTCCCAGGGTGGGCATCAGCCCCAGCATTTT.

V gene TRBV28 combines with J gene TRBJ1-4; D gene unclear. V gave up 5 bases and J gave up 4 bases, with 14 bases separating them. The CDR3 consists of 15 residues. The germline V gene encodes CDR1 MDHEN and CDR2 SYDVKM. The chain's CDR3 is CASSPRGAINEKLFF. CDR3 nucleotides: TGTGCCAGCAGTCCCCGAGGAGCCATTAATGAAAAACTGTTTTTT.

This clonotype was seen more than once but under ten times. The rearrangement uses TRBV24-1 and TRBJ2-2, with TRBD1 matching 12 bases. Germline V gene lookup returns CDR1 KGHDR and CDR2 SFDVKD. V trimming: 3 bases; J trimming: 3 bases; junction bases outside the gene matches: 7. The CDR3 runs to 18 residues. CDR3 nucleotide sequence: TGTGCCACCAGTGATGCCGGGACAGGGGGCGCGGACACCGGGGAGCTGTTTTTT. It is translated as CATSDAGTGGADTGELFF.

This clonotype was seen ten or more times. This chain joins TRBV20-1 and TRBJ2-7, with 7 bases that match TRBD1. Trimming took 1 base from V and 2 from J; bases not matched to a gene: 5. The CDR3 covers 14 residues. CDR1 DFQATT and CDR2 SNEGSKA come from the germline V gene (reference sequence). The CDR3 spells CSARGGQGAYEQYF. DNA for the CDR3: TGCAGTGCTAGAGGCGGCCAGGGGGCCTACGAGCAGTACTTC.

The chain recombines TRBV7-2 with TRBJ1-6; unclear D gene. Deletions cut 6 bases from V and 19 bases from J, with 13 bases between. CDR3 length equals 10 residues. In germline, CDR1 is SGHTA, CDR2 FQGNSA. Written as DNA, the CDR3 is TGTGCCAGCAGTCCCAGCCCCCAACACTTT. It specifies CASSPSPQHF.

A few counts support this clonotype. The chain has TRBV7-2 and TRBJ2-3; TRBD1 matches at 7 bases. Unmatched junction bases numbered 6, after V lost 5 bases and J lost 1 base. This CDR3 comprises 15 residues. Per the germline V gene, CDR1 is SGHTA and CDR2 is FQGNSA. The CDR3 reads CASSNRQGGTDTQYF. In nucleotides, the CDR3 is TGTGCCAGCAGCAACCGACAGGGAGGCACAGATACGCAGTATTTT.

At least ten counts were recorded for this clonotype. J is TRBJ2-2 and V is TRBV6-5; the D gene could be TRBD1 or TRBD2 (5 bases each). Germline V CDR1 and CDR2: MNHEY, SVGAGI. The germline V and J ends were trimmed by 7 bases and 2 bases, with 11 bases remaining between them. The CDR3 runs to 14 residues. The CDR3 reads CASTRGANTGELFF. The CDR3 region has the DNA TGTGCCAGCACCAGAGGGGCAAACACCGGGGAGCTGTTTTTT.

This clonotype has just a few counts. The chain couples TRBV20-1 to TRBJ2-3; 8 positions match TRBD2. Losses at the gene ends were 2 bases for V and 4 bases for J; bases not matched to a gene: 5. The CDR3 consists of 14 residues. Per the germline V gene, CDR1 is DFQATT and CDR2 is SNEGSKA (reference sequence). The chain's CDR3 is CSARRGLGSDTQYF. The CDR3 DNA reads as TGCAGTGCTAGAAGGGGACTAGGGTCAGATACGCAGTATTTT.

This clonotype was counted between two and nine times. This chain joins TRBV5-6 and TRBJ2-3; 7 bases map to TRBD2. V shed 0 bases, J shed 2 bases, and the junction held 6 bases outside the gene matches. Germline V gives CDR1 SGHDT, CDR2 YYEEEE. This CDR3 comprises 16 residues. The CDR3 loop is CASSLASGVPTDTQYF. The CDR3 DNA reads as TGTGCCAGCAGCTTGGCTAGCGGAGTACCCACAGATACGCAGTATTTT. The full variable domain, rest sourced from reference TRBV5-6 and TRBJ2-3, is DAGVTQSPTHLIKTRGQQVTLRCSPKSGHDTVSWYQQALGQGPQFIFQYYEEEERQRGNFPDRFSGHQFPNYSSELNVNALLLGDSALYLCASSLASGVPTDTQYFGPGTRLTVL.

This clonotype was recorded a few times. This rearrangement joins TRBV19 to TRBJ2-1, with 14 bases aligning to TRBD2. Germline CDR1 and CDR2: LNHDA and SQIVND (reference sequence). The CDR3 is 13 residues long. CDR3 bases: TGTGCGAGCGGACTAGCGGGGGGCGGTGAGCAGTTCTTC. It translates to CASGLAGGGEQFF.

About this clonotype itself: A much more abundant neighbour one base away suggests this may be a read error. The V gene is TRBV7-8, the J gene TRBJ2-7; the D gene is possibly TRBD1 (5 bases). V lost 5 bases to trimming and J lost 7 bases, with 21 bases between them. This CDR3 spans 15 amino acids. Germline V gives CDR1 SGHVS, CDR2 FQNEAQ. The CDR3 here is CASSDNPGMNNEQYF. The CDR3 DNA follows: TGTGCCAGCAGCGATAACCCAGGGATGAATAATGAGCAGTACTTC.

In this sample, this clonotype turned up a few times. The chain is built from TRBV27 and TRBJ2-1; the D gene is possibly TRBD2 (6 bases). CDR1 is MNHEY and CDR2 is SMNVEV in the germline V gene (reference sequence). The CDR3 sequence is 14 residues long. The ends were cut back, 2 bases at V and 6 bases at J, with 11 bases in the middle. The CDR3 loop reads CASSLRTISNEQFF. The DNA of the CDR3 is TGTGCCAGCAGTTTAAGGACTATCTCCAATGAGCAGTTCTTC.

The chain employs TRBV5-1 and TRBJ2-7, with a weak D call TRBD2 (5 bases). This CDR3 region has 13 residues. The V and J ends lost 0 bases and 7 bases respectively, with 11 bases between them. Germline CDR1 and CDR2: SGHRS and YFSETQ. This CDR3 is CASSLGQTNEQYF. For the CDR3, the DNA is TGCGCCAGCAGCTTGGGCCAGACTAATGAGCAGTACTTC.

The CDR3 spells CASSEAITAEETQYF. CDR3 nucleotides: TGTGCCAGCAGTGAAGCGATTACGGCAGAAGAGACCCAGTACTTC. This chain uses TRBV2 with TRBJ2-5; D is unresolved. This CDR3 comprises 15 residues. Germline V CDR1 and CDR2: SNHLY, FYNNEI. Trimming cost V 0 bases and J 3 bases, with 11 bases left between them.

This clonotype appeared a few times. A much larger clone differs by one base, so this may be a read error. V gene TRBV20-1 combines with J gene TRBJ2-7, with D uncertain. Germline V lookup: CDR1 DFQATT, CDR2 SNEGSKA (reference sequence). V lost 1 base, J lost 0 bases, and 4 bases lay in between. This CDR3 is built from 12 residues. The CDR3, as DNA: TGCAGTGCTAGAGGACCCTCCTACGAGCAGTACTTC. Its translation: CSARGPSYEQYF.